This T cell receptor beta chain appears in the sequencing data of a study of T cell responses to AZD1222 COVID-19 vaccine. Measured with immunoSEQ multiplex PCR; TCRdb has only the in-frame clones, and not every one. The sample has roughly 91,000 clones, 70% to 90% seen once. The ends were cut back, 4 bases at V and 6 bases at J, with 12 bases in the middle. This CDR3 region has 13 residues. Germline-derived CDR1 and CDR2 are MGHDK and SYGVNS. The TCR originated in an adult in good health. This specimen was peripheral blood, taken on day 0 of AZD1222 vaccination. The chain carries TRBV25-1 and TRBJ1-1; D might be TRBD1 (5 bases). As DNA, the CDR3 is TGTGCCAGCAGTGCGTGGGTACAGGCTGAAGCTTTCTTT. This codes for CASSAWVQAEAFF.